The next 12 T cell receptor beta chains were all read from a single sample in a study of memory CD4+ T cells and cytomegalovirus serostatus. Assay: immunoSEQ multiplex PCR; the TCRdb copy retains only in-frame clones and omits some. The sample has tens of thousands of clones; about four fifths are singletons. The sort gate was single viable CD3+CD4+CD8-CD45RO+ cells for memory CD4+ T cells. The specimen sequenced was memory CD4+ T cells from blood. The receptors were gathered from an adult in good health and CMV-seronegative.

This chain links TRBV6-5 with TRBJ1-1; D unclear. The V end lost 5 bases, the J end lost 1 base, and 8 bases lay between the germline ends. CDR1 MNHEY and CDR2 SVGAGI come from the germline V gene. The CDR3 is made up of 13 amino acids. In DNA form, the CDR3 reads TGTGCCAGCAGTGTATCAAAGAACACTGAAGCTTTCTTT. Residues: CASSVSKNTEAFF.

The chain recombines TRBV7-9 with TRBJ1-1; 7 nucleotides line up with TRBD1. Germline assignment: CDR1 SEHNR and CDR2 FQNEAQ (reference sequence). Trimming at V came to 1 base and at J to 1 base, leaving 3 bases not matched to a gene. The CDR3 contains 15 residues. Here the CDR3 reads CASSLDRGANTEAFF. DNA for the CDR3: TGTGCCAGCAGCTTAGACAGGGGAGCGAACACTGAAGCTTTCTTT.

V gene TRBV7-8 combines with J gene TRBJ2-7, with 9 bases matching TRBD2. Germline assignment: CDR1 SGHVS and CDR2 FQNEAQ. The CDR3 loop spans 17 amino acids. The J segment lost 0 bases and the V segment lost 1 base, leaving 7 bases of the junction unmatched. DNA of the CDR3: TGTGCCAGCAGCTTAGTAGGGGCGGGGGGGAGCTCCTACGAGCAGTACTTC. Residues: CASSLVGAGGSSYEQYF.

J is TRBJ2-7 and V is TRBV11-2; no firm D call. There are 13 residues in the CDR3. Germline CDR1 is SGHAT and CDR2 is FQNNGV. The V gene lost 2 bases and the J gene lost 2 bases, with 7 bases spanning the gap. For the CDR3, the DNA is TGTGCCAGCAGCTTAACGGAGACCTACGAGCAGTACTTC. Its protein is CASSLTETYEQYF.

This sequence joins TRBV27 and TRBJ1-1; D gene unclear. The V gene's germline CDR1 is MNHEY and CDR2 SMNVEV (reference sequence). V lost 3 bases to trimming and J lost 2 bases, with 10 bases between them. This CDR3 has 14 amino acids. This chain's CDR3 is CASSFRPDNTEAFF. The CDR3 bases are TGTGCCAGCAGTTTTAGACCGGACAACACTGAAGCTTTCTTT.

The V and J genes are TRBV5-4 and TRBJ2-3; D could derive from TRBD1 or TRBD2 (5 bases each). The CDR3 runs 17 residues. Germline V lookup: CDR1 SGHNT, CDR2 YYREEE (reference sequence). The germline V and J ends were trimmed by 5 bases and 6 bases, with 25 bases remaining between them. The CDR3 sequence: CASSRPRDGVLFDTQYF. The CDR3 DNA sequence: TGTGCCAGCAGTCGCCCCCGGGACGGAGTGTTGTTTGATACGCAGTATTTT.

The chain links TRBV29-1 to TRBJ1-3, with D unclear. Germline assignment: CDR1 SQVTM and CDR2 ANQGSEA. V dropped 7 bases and J dropped 0 bases, with 10 bases sitting between them. The CDR3 is 13 residues long. CDR3 sequence (DNA): TGCAGCGCAGCCGTCGGCTCTGGAAACACCATATATTTT. It codes for CSAAVGSGNTIYF.

The chain combines TRBV4-1 with TRBJ1-3; 10 bases fit TRBD1. Trimming removed 3 bases from V and 5 bases from J; junction bases left unmatched: 4. This CDR3 has 15 amino acids. CDR1 is MGHRA, CDR2 YSYEKL, per germline. The CDR3 DNA reads TGCGCCAGCAGCCAGTTGACAGGGGGCCGAAACACCATATATTTT. This encodes CASSQLTGGRNTIYF.

The V and J genes are TRBV19 and TRBJ1-1; TRBD1 might be the D (6 bases). The CDR3 covers 13 residues. Germline V gene lookup returns CDR1 LNHDA and CDR2 SQIVND (reference sequence). Deletions cut 4 bases from V and 10 bases from J, with 16 bases between. The DNA of the CDR3 is TGTGCCAGTAGTAAGGCCCGGGGGCTCGGAGCTTTCTTT. Encoded protein: CASSKARGLGAFF.

Here the CDR3 reads CASSGGRNSPLHF. Written as DNA, the CDR3 is TGTGCCAGCAGCGGGGGAAGAAATTCACCCCTCCACTTT. The chain uses TRBV6-1 and TRBJ1-6, with TRBD1 as a possible D gene (5 bases). The CDR3 loop spans 13 amino acids. The V gene's germline CDR1 is MNHNS and CDR2 SASEGT. Trimming removed 6 bases from V and 7 bases from J, with 10 bases in between.

The chain is built from TRBV20-1 and TRBJ2-3; no definite D call. Germline V gene sequence: CDR1 DFQATT, CDR2 SNEGSKA (reference sequence). Trimming stripped 6 bases from V and 5 bases from J, with 9 bases between. The CDR3 extends over 11 amino acids. CDR3 coding DNA: TGCAGTGCAGTAGAGGAAGATACGCAGTATTTT. It yields the protein CSAVEEDTQYF.

The gene calls are TRBV7-3 and TRBJ2-5, with 7 nucleotides matching TRBD1. The CDR3 covers 14 residues. With 2 bases clipped from V and 5 bases from J, the junction kept 5 bases outside the gene matches. The germline CDR1 and CDR2 sequences are SGHTA and FQGTGA. DNA for the CDR3: TGTGCCAGCAGCTTAGTAGGGGGCCGGGAGACCCAGTACTTC. This encodes CASSLVGGRETQYF.